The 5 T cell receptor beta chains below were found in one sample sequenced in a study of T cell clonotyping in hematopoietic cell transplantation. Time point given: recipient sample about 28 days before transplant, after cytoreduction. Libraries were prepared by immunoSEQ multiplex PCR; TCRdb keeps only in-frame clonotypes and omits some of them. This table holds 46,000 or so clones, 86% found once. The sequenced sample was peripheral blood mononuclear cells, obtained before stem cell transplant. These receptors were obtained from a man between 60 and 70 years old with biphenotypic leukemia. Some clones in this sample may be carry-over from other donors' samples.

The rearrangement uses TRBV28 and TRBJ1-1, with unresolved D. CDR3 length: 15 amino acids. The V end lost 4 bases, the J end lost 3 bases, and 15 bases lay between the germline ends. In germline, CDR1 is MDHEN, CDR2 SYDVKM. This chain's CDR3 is CASSSPSGKDTEAFF. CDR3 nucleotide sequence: TGTGCCAGCAGTTCCCCGAGTGGGAAAGACACTGAAGCTTTCTTT.

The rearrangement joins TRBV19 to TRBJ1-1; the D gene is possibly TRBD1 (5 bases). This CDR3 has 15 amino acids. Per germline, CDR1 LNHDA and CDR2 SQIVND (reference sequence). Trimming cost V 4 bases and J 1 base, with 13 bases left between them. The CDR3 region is CASSNRGVGNTEAFF. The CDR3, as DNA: TGTGCCAGTAGTAACCGAGGGGTGGGGAACACTGAAGCTTTCTTT.

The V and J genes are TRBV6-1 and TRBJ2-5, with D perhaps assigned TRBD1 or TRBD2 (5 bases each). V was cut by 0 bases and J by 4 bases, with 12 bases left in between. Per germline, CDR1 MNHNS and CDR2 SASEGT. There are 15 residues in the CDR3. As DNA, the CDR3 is TGTGCCAGCAGTGAAGCTTCCGGGACCTCAGAGACCCAGTACTTC. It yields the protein CASSEASGTSETQYF.

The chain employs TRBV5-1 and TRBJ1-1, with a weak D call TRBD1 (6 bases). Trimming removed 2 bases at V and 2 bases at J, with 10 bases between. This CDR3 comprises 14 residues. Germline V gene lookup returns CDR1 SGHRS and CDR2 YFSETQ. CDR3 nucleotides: TGCGCCAGCAGCTTTGACAGGCATAACACTGAAGCTTTCTTT. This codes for CASSFDRHNTEAFF.

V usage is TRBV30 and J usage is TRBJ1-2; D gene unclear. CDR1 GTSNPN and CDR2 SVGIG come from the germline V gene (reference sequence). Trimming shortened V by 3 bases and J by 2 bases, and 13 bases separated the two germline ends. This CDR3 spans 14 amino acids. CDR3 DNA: TGTGCCTGGAGGCGAGCAAACATGAACTATGGCTACACCTTC. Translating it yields CAWRRANMNYGYTF.